What follows are 27 T cell receptor beta chains derived from one specimen sequenced in a study of CD8 T cells in ankylosing spondylitis. These TCRs' antigens remain unknown. Study-wide points: What seemed typical of ankylosing spondylitis blood was a TCR beta motif built from about 8 highly homologous variants.

TCRdb reprocessed the 5' RACE reads with MiXCR, giving one entry per CDR3 protein. This table holds under 250,000 distinct CDR3 sequences, around 7.9% found once. The material sequenced was blood, either unsorted or a sorted T cell fraction (not recorded which). These receptors were taken from a male donor with ankylosing spondylitis.

This clonotype was counted many times. The J gene is TRBJ2-2, the V gene TRBV10-3; the D is unclear. The germline V and J ends were trimmed by 0 bases and 0 bases, with 8 bases remaining between them. The CDR3 is 16 amino acids. Germline V gene data show CDR1 as ENHRY and CDR2 as SYGVKD. The CDR3: CAISESIQTNTGELFF. CDR3 DNA sequence: TGTGCCATCAGTGAGTCAATACAGACGAACACCGGGGAGCTGTTTTTT.

The sample holds many counts of this clonotype. The chain has TRBV6-6 and TRBJ2-7; either TRBD1 or TRBD2 may fit D (5 bases each). Germline loops: CDR1 MNHNY, CDR2 SVGAGI (reference sequence). This CDR3 region has 13 residues. The V gene lost 5 bases and the J gene lost 2 bases, with 10 bases spanning the gap. The CDR3 is CASSTGAPYEQYF. CDR3 sequence (DNA): TGTGCCAGCAGTACCGGGGCCCCCTACGAGCAGTACTTC.

For this clonotype: A read error is possible here, since a much larger clone lies one base away. This chain joins TRBV18 and TRBJ2-1; the D gene is possibly TRBD2 (6 bases). This CDR3 is 15 amino acids long. From germline, CDR1 is KGHSH and CDR2 LQKENI. The CDR3 loop reads CAGSPPGDTYNEQFF. DNA for the CDR3: TGTGCCGGCTCACCACCGGGGGATACCTACAATGAGCAGTTCTTC.

This clonotype appeared a few times. The gene calls are TRBV29-1 and TRBJ2-5, with 8 bases aligning to TRBD1. CDR1 and CDR2 (germline): SQVTM, ANQGSEA. The CDR3 covers 17 residues. Trimming took 1 base from V and 0 from J; bases not matched to a gene: 10. The CDR3 nucleotides read TGCAGCGTTGAAGGACAGGGGAGTTGGTTATACCAAGAGACCCAGTACTTC. Amino acid sequence: CSVEGQGSWLYQETQYF.

This clonotype was detected ten times or more. The CDR3 nucleotides read TGCAGTGCAACCCTATCAGCGAACACCGGGGAGCTGTTTTTT. Translated: CSATLSANTGELFF. The chain carries TRBV20-1 and TRBJ2-2; D remains ambiguous. Germline lookup yields CDR1 DFQATT and CDR2 SNEGSKA (reference sequence). Trimming cost V 6 bases and J 0 bases, with 11 bases left between them. There are 14 residues in the CDR3.

Ten or more counts support this clonotype. The chain combines TRBV15 with TRBJ2-3; 8 nucleotides agree with TRBD2. The CDR3 length is 17 residues. V dropped 11 bases and J dropped 2; count of bases not matched to a gene: 18. Germline V gene lookup returns CDR1 LNHNV and CDR2 YYDKDF (reference sequence). The CDR3 region is CAVDSGPGLEATDTQYF. In DNA, the CDR3 is TGTGCCGTCGACAGTGGTCCGGGACTAGAGGCCACAGATACGCAGTATTTT.

This clonotype came up many times. The chain employs TRBV4-1 and TRBJ2-7; perhaps TRBD1 as D (5 bases). Trimming cost V 1 base and J 3 bases, with 19 bases left between them. CDR1 is MGHRA, CDR2 YSYEKL, per germline. The CDR3 totals 17 residues. CDR3 sequence: CASSQGGSSLFIYEQYF. In nucleotides, the CDR3 is TGCGCCAGCAGCCAAGGGGGCTCTTCACTTTTTATCTACGAGCAGTACTTC.

V is TRBV12-3 or TRBV12-4 and J is TRBJ2-4, with D perhaps matching TRBD1 (6 bases). The CDR3 extends over 16 amino acids. Deletions cut 5 bases from V and 3 bases from J, with 17 bases between. The CDR3 spells CASSPPRGTDKNIQYF. In DNA form, the CDR3 reads TGTGCCAGCAGTCCCCCCAGGGGAACGGACAAAAACATTCAGTACTTC.

This clonotype was recorded a few times. The chain combines TRBV2 with TRBJ2-7; 10 nucleotides align to TRBD2. The ends lost 9 bases at V and 2 bases at J; junction bases unmatched: 7. Looked up from germline, CDR1 is SNHLY and CDR2 is FYNNEI. The CDR3 is made up of 14 amino acids. The CDR3 spells CARAGTSATYEQYF. Written as DNA, the CDR3 is TGTGCCAGGGCCGGGACTAGCGCTACCTACGAGCAGTACTTC. Full variable domain (rest looked up from reference TRBV2 and TRBJ2-7): EPEVTQTPSHQVTQMGQEVILRCVPISNHLYFYWYRQILGQKVEFLVSFYNNEISEKSEIFDDQFSVERPDGSNFTLKIRSTKLEDSAMYFCARAGTSATYEQYFGPGTRLTVT.

This clonotype was counted a few times. The chain has TRBV11-2 and TRBJ2-6, with 7 bases fitting TRBD1. The germline V gene encodes CDR1 SGHAT and CDR2 FQNNGV. Trimming took 6 bases from V and 0 from J; bases not matched to a gene: 14. The CDR3 runs 19 residues. As DNA, the CDR3 is TGTGCCAGCAGAGAATGGTGGACAGGCGCAAGCTCTGGGGCCAACGTCCTGACTTTC. This codes for CASREWWTGASSGANVLTF.

This clonotype was seen many times. This chain connects TRBV5-5 to TRBJ2-5; D is undetermined. CDR1 and CDR2 from the germline V gene are SGHKS and YYEKEE (reference sequence). V lost 2 bases and J lost 5, with 7 bases in between. The CDR3 length is 12 residues. In nucleotides, the CDR3 is TGTGCCAGCAGCTTATTCCGTGAGACCCAGTACTTC. This codes for CASSLFRETQYF.

In this sample, this clonotype turned up many times. The rearrangement joins TRBV27 to TRBJ2-3, with 7 bases fitting TRBD2. V lost 5 bases, J lost 2 bases, and 7 bases stayed unmatched. The length of the CDR3 is 15 residues. Germline values: CDR1 MNHEY, CDR2 SMNVEV (reference sequence). This CDR3 is CASSELASPTDTQYF. DNA for the CDR3: TGTGCCAGCAGTGAACTAGCGTCTCCCACAGATACGCAGTATTTT.

This clonotype has a count of ten or more. J is TRBJ1-4 and V is TRBV4-3; TRBD1 is a possible D gene (5 bases). This CDR3 spans 17 amino acids. The V gene lost 0 bases and the J gene lost 3 bases, with 14 bases spanning the gap. Germline V lookup: CDR1 LGHNA, CDR2 YSLEER. CDR3 DNA sequence: TGCGCCAGCAGCCAAGATTGGGGGGGGAGAGCTAATGAAAAACTGTTTTTT. Translating gives CASSQDWGGRANEKLFF.

There are many counts of this clonotype. J is TRBJ2-1 and V is TRBV20-1, with TRBD2 identical over 8 bases. In germline, CDR1 is DFQATT, CDR2 SNEGSKA (reference sequence). This CDR3 contains 16 residues. V lost 0 bases and J lost 8; bases outside the gene matches: 12. The CDR3 reads CSARDSAGGIRDEQFF. CDR3 in DNA: TGCAGTGCTAGAGATTCGGCGGGGGGAATTCGCGATGAGCAGTTCTTC.

In this sample, this clonotype turned up many times. The chain employs TRBV2 and TRBJ1-1, with D unresolved. The CDR3 is 13 residues long. Looked up from germline, CDR1 is SNHLY and CDR2 is FYNNEI. The germline V and J ends were trimmed by 8 bases and 0 bases, with 10 bases remaining between them. CDR3 nucleotide sequence: TGTGCCAGCCTTCGAGGGTTGAACACTGAAGCTTTCTTT. It specifies CASLRGLNTEAFF.

This clonotype has only a few counts. This chain links TRBV9 with TRBJ2-4, with a weak D call TRBD2 (6 bases). Trimming pared 4 bases from V and 4 bases from J, leaving 12 bases between. CDR1 and CDR2 (germline): SGDLS, YYNGEE. This CDR3 has 14 amino acids. For the CDR3, the DNA is TGTGCCAGCAGCCCCCAAGGAGGGAAAAACATTCAGTACTTC. It translates to CASSPQGGKNIQYF. The full variable domain, its missing parts supplied by reference TRBV9 and TRBJ2-4, is DSGVTQTPKHLITATGQRVTLRCSPRSGDLSVYWYQQSLDQGLQFLIQYYNGEERAKGNILERFSAQQFPDLHSELNLSSLELGDSALYFCASSPQGGKNIQYFGAGTRLSVL.

There are many counts of this clonotype. The rearrangement links TRBV27 to TRBJ2-3, with D uncertain. Trimming took 5 bases from V and 2 from J, leaving 5 bases between them. There are 12 residues in the CDR3. Germline V gene lookup returns CDR1 MNHEY and CDR2 SMNVEV (reference sequence). CDR3 sequence: CASSTFTDTQYF. Written as DNA, the CDR3 is TGTGCCAGCAGTACTTTCACAGATACGCAGTATTTT.

This clonotype was detected many times. The rearrangement links TRBV10-2 to TRBJ2-4, with 11 bases aligning to TRBD2. J lost 3 bases, V lost 5 bases, and 9 bases had no gene match. There are 17 residues in the CDR3. Germline V gene data show CDR1 as WSHSY and CDR2 as SAAADI. The CDR3 spells CASSNSGRVGGKNIQYF. As DNA, the CDR3 is TGCGCCAGCAGTAATAGCGGGAGGGTAGGGGGCAAAAACATTCAGTACTTC.

This clonotype appeared many times. V gene TRBV29-1 combines with J gene TRBJ2-7; D is unresolved. Germline CDR1 reads SQVTM; CDR2 reads ANQGSEA. V was clipped by 2 bases and J by 1 base, with 3 bases between them. This CDR3 has 11 residues. The DNA of the CDR3 is TGCAGCGTTGAACAATCCTACGAGCAGTACTTC. It is translated as CSVEQSYEQYF.

At least ten counts were recorded for this clonotype. This rearrangement joins TRBV25-1 to TRBJ2-7; 10 nucleotides line up with TRBD1. V lost 8 bases and J lost 2; bases outside the gene matches: 3. This CDR3 comprises 13 residues. Germline lookup yields CDR1 MGHDK and CDR2 SYGVNS. The CDR3 DNA reads TGTGCCAGCGGGGACAGGGGCACCTACGAGCAGTACTTC. This gives the protein CASGDRGTYEQYF.

This clonotype was detected ten times or more. The rearrangement uses TRBV7-9 and TRBJ2-4; 7 bases are shared with TRBD2. The V gene's germline CDR1 is SEHNR and CDR2 FQNEAQ (reference sequence). The CDR3 spans 14 residues. V was pared by 7 bases and J by 7 bases, with 10 bases of the junction left unmatched. DNA of the CDR3: TGTGCCAGCACCGCCGGGACTAACGTGAACATTCAGTACTTC. Amino acid sequence: CASTAGTNVNIQYF.

This clonotype was observed at least ten times. This chain connects TRBV28 to TRBJ2-5; TRBD2 aligns across 10 bases. The CDR3 spans 16 residues. J was trimmed by 0 bases and V by 5 bases; bases with no gene match: 6. The germline gives CDR1 MDHEN, CDR2 SYDVKM. The CDR3 DNA reads TGTGCCAGCAGTACCTGGACTAGCGGTAACCAAGAGACCCAGTACTTC. Protein product: CASSTWTSGNQETQYF.

This clonotype appeared a few times. Its ends do not fully match the called genes, so a read error is possible. The chain is built from TRBV6-6 and TRBJ2-7; 9 bases map to TRBD1. The CDR3 extends over 10 amino acids. The germline V gene encodes CDR1 MNHNY and CDR2 SVGAGI (reference sequence). CDR3 nucleotides: TGTGCCAGCAGTGGGGACAGGGAGTTCTTC. Translation gives CASSGDREFF.

This clonotype was counted at least ten times. Relative to the germline gene, one junction end is altered; a read error may explain this. V usage is TRBV7-9 and J usage is TRBJ2-1; D may match TRBD1 or TRBD2 (7 bases each). Germline V gives CDR1 SEHNR, CDR2 FQNEAQ (reference sequence). CDR3 length: 13 amino acids. CDR3 coding DNA: TGCGCCAGCAGCCCCCAGGGGGGGAATGAGCAGTTCTTC. This translates into CASSPQGGNEQFF.

This clonotype was observed at least ten times. The chain has TRBV6-4 and TRBJ2-2, with no clear D. Deletions cut 0 bases from V and 9 bases from J, with 11 bases between. The germline CDR1 and CDR2 sequences are MRHNA and SNTAGT. This CDR3 contains 14 residues. CDR3 protein: CASSDSWLSRELFF. In DNA form, the CDR3 reads TGTGCCAGCAGTGACTCGTGGCTCAGTCGGGAGCTGTTTTTT.

In this sample, this clonotype turned up many times. The V call is TRBV11-1, the J call TRBJ2-2; weak D call: TRBD1 (6 bases). Trimming removed 1 base from V and 1 base from J, with 16 bases in between. This CDR3 is 18 amino acids long. The germline CDR1 and CDR2 sequences are SGHAT and FQDESV (reference sequence). The CDR3 region is CASSLGTGTHKNTGELFF. The CDR3 nucleotides are TGTGCCAGCAGCTTAGGAACCGGGACACATAAGAACACCGGGGAGCTGTTTTTT.

This clonotype occurred many times. The chain combines TRBV25-1 with TRBJ2-6; TRBD2 matches 8 bases. Germline CDR1 reads MGHDK; CDR2 reads SYGVNS. The CDR3 spans 19 residues. The ends lost 3 bases at V and 0 bases at J; junction bases unmatched: 10. Here the CDR3 DNA reads TGTGCCAGCAGTGATTACGAGCGGGAGAGTCGCTCTGGGGCCAACGTCCTGACTTTC. Translated: CASSDYERESRSGANVLTF. Complete variable domain (other parts from reference TRBV25-1 and TRBJ2-6): EADIYQTPRYLVIGTGKKITLECSQTMGHDKMYWYQQDPGMELHLIHYSYGVNSTEKGDLSSESTVSRIRTEHFPLTLESARPSHTSQYLCASSDYERESRSGANVLTFGAGSRLTVL.